The 29 T cell receptor beta chains reported below all come from one sample, sequenced in a study of blood T cell repertoires in COVID-19. The method was immunoSEQ multiplex PCR; TCRdb's version includes in-frame clones alone and lacks a portion of them. This sample yields 150,000 or so clones, of which roughly 88% are seen a single time; around 1.2% belongs to the top ten. Source material: peripheral blood. The source is a man in his 60s who had recovered from COVID-19.

The chain has TRBV30 and TRBJ1-1; possible D gene TRBD1, 5 bases. Germline V CDR1 and CDR2: GTSNPN, SVGIG (reference sequence). Trimming stripped 4 bases from V and 5 bases from J, with 8 bases between. CDR3 length: 11 amino acids. The CDR3 region has the DNA TGTGCCTGGAATCAGGGTACTGAAGCTTTCTTT. This translates into CAWNQGTEAFF.

The rearrangement joins TRBV7-2 to TRBJ2-4; 11 nucleotides align to TRBD2. Germline V CDR1 and CDR2: SGHTA, FQGNSA. The trim removed 2 bases at V and 3 bases at J, leaving 9 bases unmatched. This CDR3 comprises 18 residues. The CDR3: CASSLIAGGARDKNIQYF. CDR3 DNA: TGTGCCAGCAGCTTAATAGCGGGGGGGGCGAGGGACAAAAACATTCAGTACTTC.

This clone was seen a few times. The genes are TRBV10-3 and TRBJ1-1; 7 bases are a match to TRBD1. The germline gives CDR1 ENHRY, CDR2 SYGVKD. The CDR3 loop spans 14 amino acids. Trimming cost V 5 bases and J 4 bases; bases outside gene matches: 7. CDR3 sequence: CAISFNRGGTEAFF. Written as DNA, the CDR3 is TGTGCCATCAGTTTCAACAGGGGAGGCACTGAAGCTTTCTTT.

The gene calls are TRBV6-5 and TRBJ1-2; 7 bases align to TRBD1. With V trimmed by 6 bases and J by 4 bases, 11 bases remained unmatched. CDR3 length: 15 residues. The germline V gene has CDR1 MNHEY and CDR2 SVGAGI. DNA of the CDR3: TGTGCCAGCAGCTCGAACAGGGGAGTCCCCTATGGCTACACCTTC. Residues: CASSSNRGVPYGYTF.

CDR3 in amino acids: CASSQAVLIGIGGGTKNIQYF. Written as DNA, the CDR3 is TGTGCCAGCAGCCAAGCGGTTTTAATCGGGATCGGGGGGGGAACCAAAAACATTCAGTACTTC. The rearrangement joins TRBV3-1 (or the pseudogene TRBV3-2) to TRBJ2-4, with 8 bases fitting TRBD2. CDR1 and CDR2 (germline): LGHDT, YNNKEL (reference sequence). Unmatched junction bases numbered 19, after V lost 1 base and J lost 2 bases. CDR3 length equals 21 residues.

The chain links TRBV3-1 (or the pseudogene TRBV3-2) to TRBJ2-5; 8 bases align to TRBD2. Losses at the gene ends were 1 base for V and 5 bases for J; bases not matched to a gene: 12. This CDR3 region has 17 residues. Germline V gene data show CDR1 as LGHDT and CDR2 as YNNKEL (reference sequence). As DNA, the CDR3 is TGTGCCAGCAGCCAAGCCGAGCAAACTACGGGGGGGGAGACCCAGTACTTC. It codes for CASSQAEQTTGGETQYF.

This clone was recorded once. The chain recombines TRBV7-9 with TRBJ2-3, with 9 bases lining up with TRBD2. Unmatched junction bases numbered 5, after V lost 5 bases and J lost 2 bases. Per germline, CDR1 SEHNR and CDR2 FQNEAQ (reference sequence). The CDR3 has 15 amino acids. CDR3 sequence: CASSLTSGNTDTQYF. DNA for the CDR3: TGTGCCAGCAGCCTGACTAGCGGAAACACAGATACGCAGTATTTT.

The V and J genes are TRBV9 and TRBJ1-4, with a weak D call TRBD1 (6 bases). The CDR3 contains 16 residues. Germline lookup yields CDR1 SGDLS and CDR2 YYNGEE. Trimming stripped 0 bases from V and 8 bases from J, with 17 bases between. The CDR3, as DNA: TGTGCCAGCAGCGTAGCTTCGGGGGGGCTAGGGGAAAAACTGTTTTTT. Residues: CASSVASGGLGEKLFF.

The J gene is TRBJ2-5, the V gene TRBV10-3; unclear D gene. CDR3 size: 15 residues. Trimming took 0 bases from V and 5 from J, leaving 13 bases between them. Germline V gives CDR1 ENHRY, CDR2 SYGVKD. This chain's CDR3 is CAISESRGGGETQYF. In DNA form, the CDR3 reads TGTGCCATCAGTGAGTCGAGAGGCGGCGGCGAGACCCAGTACTTC.

The chain links TRBV5-1 to TRBJ1-1; 9 bases fit TRBD1. CDR1 is SGHRS, CDR2 YFSETQ, per germline. V was pared by 4 bases and J by 0 bases, with 4 bases of the junction left unmatched. This CDR3 contains 15 residues. The CDR3 coding sequence is TGCGCCAGCAGCCTGGACAGGGGTATGAACACTGAAGCTTTCTTT. Residues: CASSLDRGMNTEAFF.

The rearrangement uses TRBV9 and TRBJ2-3; 14 positions match TRBD2. This CDR3 has 16 amino acids. Germline trimming cut 4 bases from V and 4 bases from J; bases unmatched to any gene: 5. The germline V gene encodes CDR1 SGDLS and CDR2 YYNGEE. CDR3 loop: CASSPRLAGGPDTQYF. The CDR3 nucleotides are TGTGCCAGCAGCCCCCGACTAGCGGGGGGGCCAGATACGCAGTATTTT.

The rearrangement joins TRBV10-3 to TRBJ2-3, with 12 bases matching TRBD2. CDR1 and CDR2 (germline): ENHRY, SYGVKD. The CDR3 loop spans 17 amino acids. The V gene end was trimmed by 0 bases and the J gene end by 4 bases; junction bases not matched to a gene: 5. The chain's CDR3 is CAISESTSGGFSDTQYF. CDR3 DNA sequence: TGTGCCATCAGTGAGTCGACTAGCGGGGGTTTTTCAGATACGCAGTATTTT.

This chain connects TRBV2 to TRBJ2-5; D is uncertain. V was pared by 8 bases and J by 2 bases, with 9 bases between. This CDR3 is 12 amino acids long. Germline CDR1 is SNHLY and CDR2 is FYNNEI. CDR3 bases: TGTGCCAGCGCTGCGGCACAAGAGACCCAGTACTTC. Its protein is CASAAAQETQYF. The variable domain in full, completed from reference TRBV2 and TRBJ2-5, reads EPEVTQTPSHQVTQMGQEVILRCVPISNHLYFYWYRQILGQKVEFLVSFYNNEISEKSEIFDDQFSVERPDGSNFTLKIRSTKLEDSAMYFCASAAAQETQYFGPGTRLLVL.

The chain couples TRBV6-5 to TRBJ1-2; the D gene is possibly TRBD1 (6 bases). Germline V CDR1 and CDR2: MNHEY, SVGAGI. V lost 6 bases and J lost 8, with 22 bases in between. The CDR3 contains 15 residues. The CDR3, as DNA: TGTGCCAGCAGCTCGGTTGGGGGGGGCCCATGGGGCTACACCTTC. This encodes CASSSVGGGPWGYTF.

For this clone: Relative to the germline gene, one junction end is altered; a read error may explain this. The chain is built from TRBV7-7 and TRBJ2-5; 12 bases agree with TRBD2. The length of the CDR3 is 17 residues. Germline V CDR1 and CDR2: SSHAT, FNYEAQ (reference sequence). CDR3 bases: TGTGCTAGCAGCTCCCAGGGACTAGCGGGCCACCAAGAGACCCAGTACTTC. This translates into CASSSQGLAGHQETQYF.

J is TRBJ2-5 and V is TRBV5-5, with TRBD2 as a possible D gene (7 bases). CDR1 and CDR2 from the germline V gene are SGHKS and YYEKEE (reference sequence). This CDR3 has 15 amino acids. With 2 bases removed from V and 0 bases from J, the gap between germline ends came to 11 bases. The DNA for the CDR3 is TGTGCCAGCAGCTTTCGCGGGGGCAACCAAGAGACCCAGTACTTC. It is translated as CASSFRGGNQETQYF.

The chain has TRBV24-1 and TRBJ2-2; D may be TRBD2 (6 bases). The V end was cut by 1 base, the J end by 0 bases, with 8 bases between. The CDR3 totals 16 residues. Germline CDR1 reads KGHDR; CDR2 reads SFDVKD. CDR3 sequence: CATSDFGGTNTGELFF. DNA of the CDR3: TGTGCCACCAGTGATTTCGGCGGGACGAACACCGGGGAGCTGTTTTTT.

This clone was detected only a few times. CDR3 in amino acids: CASSIKPPRTTMPSPLHF. The DNA of the CDR3 is TGTGCCAGTAGTATCAAGCCGCCTCGGACAACCATGCCCTCACCCCTCCACTTT. This sequence joins TRBV19 and TRBJ1-6; D might be TRBD1 (5 bases). The CDR3 length is 18 residues. With 3 bases removed from V and 10 bases from J, the gap between germline ends came to 25 bases. Per germline, CDR1 LNHDA and CDR2 SQIVND (reference sequence).

The chain couples TRBV9 to TRBJ1-1, with D hard to call. CDR3 length equals 14 residues. Germline loops: CDR1 SGDLS, CDR2 YYNGEE. V was shortened by 0 bases and J by 1 base, with 7 bases between the two germline ends. The CDR3 protein is CASSVGAGNTEAFF. The CDR3 DNA reads TGTGCCAGCAGCGTAGGGGCAGGGAACACTGAAGCTTTCTTT.

This rearrangement joins TRBV6-4 to TRBJ1-6; D possibly corresponds to TRBD1 (6 bases). The CDR3 length is 13 residues. Between the trimmed V and J ends, which lost 6 bases and 10 bases, there was a span of 13 bases. The germline gives CDR1 MRHNA, CDR2 SNTAGT. The chain's CDR3 is CASSTRTDSPLHF. The CDR3 DNA reads as TGTGCCAGCAGCACTCGGACAGACTCACCCCTCCACTTT.

This chain links TRBV10-3 with TRBJ2-3; TRBD1 agrees at 10 bases. This CDR3 region has 16 residues. Germline trimming cut 10 bases from V and 6 bases from J; bases unmatched to any gene: 16. From germline, CDR1 is ENHRY and CDR2 SYGVKD. CDR3 DNA: TGTGCCACCCAGGACCGCCCGGGACAGGGGAAGGATACGCAGTATTTT. It encodes CATQDRPGQGKDTQYF.

The count of this clone is one. J is TRBJ2-2 and V is TRBV10-3, with 14 bases that match TRBD2. This CDR3 spans 17 amino acids. J lost 5 bases, V lost 7 bases, and 9 bases had no gene match. Germline V gives CDR1 ENHRY, CDR2 SYGVKD. In DNA form, the CDR3 reads TGTGCCATCACTTCGACTAGCGGGGGGGCCTGGACCGGGGAGCTGTTTTTT. Translated, it gives CAITSTSGGAWTGELFF.

The count of this clone is one. This sequence joins TRBV4-2 and TRBJ1-1; tentatively, D is TRBD1 (6 bases). The CDR3 loop spans 15 amino acids. CDR1 LGHNA and CDR2 YNFKEQ come from the germline V gene. The V and J ends lost 1 base and 3 bases respectively, with 12 bases between them. CDR3: CASSQGGLGYTEAFF. In DNA form, the CDR3 reads TGTGCCAGCAGCCAAGGGGGGCTGGGGTACACTGAAGCTTTCTTT.

The chain recombines TRBV29-1 with TRBJ2-3; the D gene is possibly TRBD1 (5 bases). V lost 1 base, J lost 1 base, and 15 bases lay in between. The CDR3 is 16 residues long. Germline values: CDR1 SQVTM, CDR2 ANQGSEA. Written as DNA, the CDR3 is TGCAGCGTTGAAGGAGGTAGGGGTCCAGGCACAGATACGCAGTATTTT. Its translation: CSVEGGRGPGTDTQYF.

This chain joins TRBV12-3 or TRBV12-4 and TRBJ1-1; D is unresolved. V shed 8 bases and J shed 6 bases, with 13 bases lying between them. The CDR3 spans 12 residues. CDR3 in amino acids: CASGNFEAEAFF. For the CDR3, the DNA is TGTGCCAGCGGAAATTTCGAGGCTGAAGCTTTCTTT.

The J gene is TRBJ1-2, the V gene TRBV6-5; possible D gene TRBD1, 6 bases. V lost 6 bases and J lost 4, with 15 bases in between. This CDR3 contains 14 residues. CDR1 and CDR2 (germline): MNHEY, SVGAGI. The chain's CDR3 is CASSLRGGSYGYTF. Here the CDR3 DNA reads TGTGCCAGCAGCCTAAGGGGGGGTAGCTATGGCTACACCTTC.

This rearrangement joins TRBV5-1 to TRBJ1-5; D gene uncertain. The CDR3 runs 14 residues. Trimming pared 4 bases from V and 6 bases from J, leaving 14 bases between. The germline V gene has CDR1 SGHRS and CDR2 YFSETQ. The CDR3 sequence: CASSVDSVGQPQHF. CDR3 DNA sequence: TGCGCCAGCAGCGTAGACTCGGTGGGTCAGCCCCAGCATTTT.

This chain connects TRBV6-5 to TRBJ2-7; D is possibly TRBD2 (7 bases). With 6 bases removed from V and 3 bases from J, the gap between germline ends came to 15 bases. CDR3 length equals 14 residues. Germline values: CDR1 MNHEY, CDR2 SVGAGI. The DNA for the CDR3 is TGTGCCAGCAGGAAGGGGGGGGAAAACTACGAGCAGTACTTC. Its translation is CASRKGGENYEQYF.

This chain links TRBV5-1 with TRBJ1-3; D uncertain. Trimming took 7 bases from V and 1 from J, leaving 12 bases between them. Germline CDR1 is SGHRS and CDR2 is YFSETQ. This CDR3 has 14 residues. The CDR3 nucleotides read TGCGCCAGCGCCCCCGGACTTTCTGGAAACACCATATATTTT. Amino acids: CASAPGLSGNTIYF. The full variable domain, completed using reference TRBV5-1 and TRBJ1-3, is KAGVTQTPRYLIKTRGQQVTLSCSPISGHRSVSWYQQTPGQGLQFLFEYFSETQRNKGNFPGRFSGRQFSNSRSEMNVSTLELGDSALYLCASAPGLSGNTIYFGEGSWLTVV.